The 29 T cell receptor beta chains listed next were all sequenced from one sample in a study of OX40 agonist ivuxolimab in advanced cancers. Clones were sequenced by immunoSEQ multiplex PCR, and TCRdb holds only the in-frame ones, with some missing. The data hold 95,000 or so clones, with about 90% observed a single time. Specimen: CD4+ or CD8+ T cells sorted from blood, collected in a trial of the OX40 agonist ivuxolimab. The receptors stem from an adult with an advanced solid tumor such as melanoma, head and neck, liver or kidney cancer.

This chain links TRBV9 with TRBJ2-5; unclear D gene. The germline V and J ends were trimmed by 7 bases and 5 bases, with 15 bases remaining between them. The V gene's germline CDR1 is SGDLS and CDR2 YYNGEE. The CDR3 covers 13 residues. This chain's CDR3 is CASAFHPGETQYF. The DNA for the CDR3 is TGTGCCAGCGCCTTTCACCCTGGGGAGACCCAGTACTTC.

This clone was found once. The chain is built from TRBV27 and TRBJ1-2, with 11 nucleotides matching TRBD1. CDR3 length: 17 amino acids. J was trimmed by 3 bases and V by 4 bases; bases with no gene match: 10. From germline, CDR1 is MNHEY and CDR2 SMNVEV (reference sequence). CDR3 sequence (DNA): TGTGCCAGCAGTTGGTCAGGACAGGGGGCTCGCGACTATGGCTACACCTTC. Protein product: CASSWSGQGARDYGYTF.

The chain employs TRBV6-5 and TRBJ2-7, with 7 positions matching TRBD1. The germline gives CDR1 MNHEY, CDR2 SVGAGI. The junction had 2 bases not matched to a gene; V was cut back by 0 bases and J by 3 bases. The CDR3 totals 14 residues. Written as DNA, the CDR3 is TGTGCCAGCAGTTACTCGGGGGACAGCTACGAGCAGTACTTC. Protein: CASSYSGDSYEQYF.

The count of this clone is one. The chain employs TRBV30 and TRBJ2-1, with TRBD2 matching over 7 bases. The CDR3 has 12 amino acids. Germline lookup yields CDR1 GTSNPN and CDR2 SVGIG (reference sequence). J was trimmed by 5 bases and V by 4 bases; bases with no gene match: 2. CDR3: CAWKGGHNEQFF. The CDR3 DNA is TGTGCCTGGAAGGGAGGGCACAATGAGCAGTTCTTC. The whole variable domain, filled in from reference TRBV30 and TRBJ2-1, reads SQTIHQWPATLVQPVGSPLSLECTVEGTSNPNLYWYRQAAGRGLQLLFYSVGIGQISSEVPQNLSASRPQDRQFILSSKKLLLSDSGFYLCAWKGGHNEQFFGPGTRLTVL.

This clone has a single count. The CDR3 loop is CASKSSGTGGETQYF. The CDR3 DNA sequence: TGCGCCAGCAAATCGTCCGGGACAGGCGGAGAGACCCAGTACTTC. The chain joins TRBV10-1 to TRBJ2-5; 8 bases are shared with TRBD1. This CDR3 is built from 15 residues. CDR1 and CDR2 (germline): WNHNN, SYGVQD (reference sequence). The V and J ends lost 7 bases and 4 bases, in that order; junction bases with no gene match: 11.

This rearrangement joins TRBV10-1 to TRBJ1-1; D gene uncertain. Germline-derived CDR1 and CDR2 are WNHNN and SYGVQD (reference sequence). The V and J ends lost 6 bases and 3 bases respectively, with 11 bases between them. The CDR3 sequence is 13 residues long. For the CDR3, the DNA is TGCGCCAGCAGACGGGAATGGGACACTGAAGCTTTCTTT. It translates to CASRREWDTEAFF.

The rearrangement uses TRBV11-3 and TRBJ2-3; perhaps TRBD2 as D (6 bases). This CDR3 region has 14 residues. CDR1 and CDR2 (germline): SGHNT, YENEEA. The V gene lost 6 bases and the J gene lost 6 bases, with 16 bases spanning the gap. DNA of the CDR3: TGTGCCAGCAGGGTCGGGGGTCCCGTGGATACGCAGTATTTT. This sequence encodes CASRVGGPVDTQYF.

The CDR3 spells CASSLGDSVSGYTF. In DNA, the CDR3 is TGCGCCAGCAGCTTGGGGGACAGCGTGAGTGGCTACACCTTC. This chain links TRBV5-1 with TRBJ1-2; TRBD1 matches 7 bases. Looked up from germline, CDR1 is SGHRS and CDR2 is YFSETQ. The CDR3 is 14 residues long. J gave up 7 bases and V 0 bases, and 6 bases lay outside the gene matches.

Note on this clone: An end of the junction does not agree with germline; a read error may underlie this. V and J are TRBV6-1 and TRBJ1-2; D not resolved. This CDR3 has 11 amino acids. The germline gives CDR1 MNHNS, CDR2 SASEGT. CDR3 in amino acids: CASREGYGYTF. The CDR3 bases are TGTGCCAGCCGTGAGGGTTATGGCTACACCTTC.

The rearrangement uses TRBV5-3 and TRBJ1-3; D unresolved. TRBV5-3 has ORF status, its function being uncertain. CDR3 size: 15 residues. Trimming took 0 bases from V and 0 from J, leaving 7 bases between them. The CDR3 loop reads CARSLVTLSGNTIYF. CDR3 nucleotide sequence: TGTGCCAGAAGCTTGGTCACCCTCTCTGGAAACACCATATATTTT.

The J gene is TRBJ2-5, the V gene TRBV5-6; TRBD1 matches at 9 bases. Germline values: CDR1 SGHDT, CDR2 YYEEEE. J gave up 4 bases and V 1 base, and 5 bases lay outside the gene matches. The CDR3 runs to 15 residues. The chain's CDR3 is CASSLQDRGRETQYF. CDR3 coding DNA: TGTGCCAGCAGCTTGCAGGACAGGGGTAGAGAGACCCAGTACTTC.

V gene TRBV19 combines with J gene TRBJ2-5; 12 bases are a match to TRBD1. The V gene end was trimmed by 2 bases and the J gene end by 7 bases; junction bases not matched to a gene: 11. CDR3 length: 17 residues. Germline V gene lookup returns CDR1 LNHDA and CDR2 SQIVND (reference sequence). This CDR3 is CASSIRGRDRGRRTQYF. As DNA, the CDR3 is TGTGCCAGTAGTATAAGGGGCCGGGACAGGGGGCGGCGGACCCAGTACTTC.

This sequence joins TRBV2 and TRBJ1-2, with a tentative D call TRBD1 (5 bases). There are 13 residues in the CDR3. V gave up 4 bases and J gave up 3 bases, with 9 bases separating them. CDR1 and CDR2 from the germline V gene are SNHLY and FYNNEI. CDR3 in amino acids: CASSGGIDYGYTF. The CDR3 coding sequence is TGTGCCAGCAGTGGGGGCATTGACTATGGCTACACCTTC.

V usage is TRBV30 and J usage is TRBJ1-2; no reliable D call. Germline V gene data show CDR1 as GTSNPN and CDR2 as SVGIG (reference sequence). The ends were cut back, 2 bases at V and 10 bases at J, with 20 bases in the middle. CDR3 length: 14 amino acids. The DNA for the CDR3 is TGTGCCTGGAGTAACGACCACGCGGCCCGGGACTACACCTTC. Its translation: CAWSNDHAARDYTF.

The genes are TRBV20-1 and TRBJ2-3, with D possibly being TRBD2 (5 bases). Per the germline V gene, CDR1 is DFQATT and CDR2 is SNEGSKA (reference sequence). The CDR3 is 11 residues long. Trimming cost V 6 bases and J 4 bases, with 8 bases left between them. CDR3 protein: CSAPRADTQYF. The CDR3 DNA follows: TGCAGTGCCCCGCGGGCAGATACGCAGTATTTT.

The chain employs TRBV2 and TRBJ1-3; D is ambiguous. V lost 5 bases, J lost 0 bases, and 11 bases lay in between. In germline, CDR1 is SNHLY, CDR2 FYNNEI. This CDR3 is built from 15 residues. The CDR3 region has the DNA TGTGCCAGCAGTAGAGATGGGCCCTCTGGAAACACCATATATTTT. Its protein is CASSRDGPSGNTIYF. The full variable domain, rest sourced from reference TRBV2 and TRBJ1-3, is EPEVTQTPSHQVTQMGQEVILRCVPISNHLYFYWYRQILGQKVEFLVSFYNNEISEKSEIFDDQFSVERPDGSNFTLKIRSTKLEDSAMYFCASSRDGPSGNTIYFGEGSWLTVV.

CDR3 amino acids: CASSSQGRLTEAFF. DNA of the CDR3: TGTGCCAGCAGCTCACAGGGGAGACTCACTGAAGCTTTCTTT. The chain is built from TRBV5-8 and TRBJ1-1, with 7 bases identical to TRBD1. Germline CDR1 is SGHTS and CDR2 is YDEGEE. This CDR3 comprises 14 residues. V trimming: 3 bases; J trimming: 4 bases; junction bases outside the gene matches: 6.

CDR3 sequence: CASKLDQETQYF. For the CDR3, the DNA is TGTGCCAGCAAACTGGACCAAGAGACCCAGTACTTC. The chain employs TRBV2 and TRBJ2-5, with D unclear. V shed 7 bases and J shed 0 bases, with 6 bases lying between them. The CDR3 consists of 12 residues. CDR1 and CDR2 (germline): SNHLY, FYNNEI.

The V gene is TRBV19, the J gene TRBJ1-2; D is uncertain. The CDR3 contains 14 residues. The V gene's germline CDR1 is LNHDA and CDR2 SQIVND (reference sequence). With 3 bases removed from V and 6 bases from J, the gap between germline ends came to 14 bases. The CDR3 DNA is TGTGCCAGTAGTATTCCGGGAATGACACATGGCTACACCTTC. This sequence encodes CASSIPGMTHGYTF.

The V call is TRBV11-2, the J call TRBJ2-3; D call uncertain. The CDR3 runs 15 residues. Trimming removed 5 bases from V and 2 bases from J, with 14 bases in between. Germline V gene sequence: CDR1 SGHAT, CDR2 FQNNGV. The DNA of the CDR3 is TGTGCCAGCAGCCCCCTTAGTACCATCACAGATACGCAGTATTTT. Translation gives CASSPLSTITDTQYF.

The chain joins TRBV4-1 to TRBJ2-6; perhaps TRBD1 as D (5 bases). CDR1 and CDR2 (germline): MGHRA, YSYEKL. V was clipped by 4 bases and J by 0 bases, with 16 bases between them. There are 18 residues in the CDR3. The CDR3 nucleotides read TGCGCCAGCAGCCTTTCAGGGTCCCGTCTCTCTGGGGCCAACGTCCTGACTTTC. This sequence encodes CASSLSGSRLSGANVLTF.

The V and J genes are TRBV19 and TRBJ2-7, with TRBD2 matching 14 bases. CDR1 is LNHDA and CDR2 is SQIVND in the germline V gene (reference sequence). Unmatched junction bases numbered 4, after V lost 5 bases and J lost 7 bases. The CDR3 extends over 14 amino acids. As DNA, the CDR3 is TGTGCCAGTAGTCGGACTAGCGGGGGGCTAGAGCAGTACTTC. It translates to CASSRTSGGLEQYF.

This rearrangement joins TRBV7-9 to TRBJ2-2; 10 nucleotides align to TRBD2. With 5 bases clipped from V and 1 base from J, the junction kept 4 bases outside the gene matches. The CDR3 extends over 16 amino acids. CDR1 and CDR2 from the germline V gene are SEHNR and FQNEAQ (reference sequence). The CDR3 bases are TGTGCCAGCAGCATGAGCGGGAGGGGGAACACCGGGGAGCTGTTTTTT. It is translated as CASSMSGRGNTGELFF.

In this sample, this clone turned up once. This sequence joins TRBV2 and TRBJ2-7; D might be TRBD2 (6 bases). The CDR3 length is 11 residues. The V gene's germline CDR1 is SNHLY and CDR2 FYNNEI. V was pared by 9 bases and J by 1 base, with 7 bases between. The CDR3 sequence: CARGTSYEQYF. The CDR3 DNA reads as TGTGCCAGAGGGACTTCCTACGAGCAGTACTTC. The full variable domain, in which reference TRBV2 and TRBJ2-7 provide the parts outside the CDR3, is EPEVTQTPSHQVTQMGQEVILRCVPISNHLYFYWYRQILGQKVEFLVSFYNNEISEKSEIFDDQFSVERPDGSNFTLKIRSTKLEDSAMYFCARGTSYEQYFGPGTRLTVT.

The chain carries TRBV5-1 and TRBJ1-2, with a possible D match to TRBD1 (6 bases). Trimming took off 0 bases at V and 10 bases at J, with 13 bases between the two ends. The germline V gene encodes CDR1 SGHRS and CDR2 YFSETQ. The CDR3 loop spans 13 amino acids. CDR3 sequence: CASSLDGGPDYTF. In DNA form, the CDR3 reads TGCGCCAGCAGCTTGGACGGGGGCCCTGACTACACCTTC.

Remarks on this clone: Different DNA sequences within this sample yield the same CDR3. The chain is built from TRBV6-6 and TRBJ1-1; D gene ambiguous. The CDR3 contains 12 residues. V lost 0 bases and J lost 4, with 3 bases in between. The germline CDR1 and CDR2 sequences are MNHNY and SVGAGI (reference sequence). The CDR3 protein is CASSYSLTEAFF. The CDR3 bases are TGTGCCAGCAGTTACTCGCTCACTGAAGCTTTCTTT.

The chain carries TRBV27 and TRBJ2-7; the D is unclear. The CDR3 consists of 14 residues. CDR1 and CDR2 from the germline V gene are MNHEY and SMNVEV (reference sequence). V was clipped by 8 bases and J by 3 bases, with 17 bases between them. The CDR3 DNA is TGTGCCAGCTCCTCAGGATTCAAGGTCTACGAGCAGTACTTC. Its protein product is CASSSGFKVYEQYF.

V is TRBV29-1 and J is TRBJ2-1; D not certain. This CDR3 contains 10 residues. The V end was cut by 8 bases, the J end by 7 bases, with 9 bases between. The germline V gene encodes CDR1 SQVTM and CDR2 ANQGSEA. The CDR3 is CSSKTNEQFF. DNA of the CDR3: TGCAGCTCAAAAACGAATGAGCAGTTCTTC.

Note on this clone: The identical CDR3 is also encoded by other nucleotide sequences in the sample. The CDR3 protein is CASSLSGDTEAFF. The CDR3 nucleotides are TGCGCCAGCAGCTTGTCAGGCGACACTGAAGCTTTCTTT. The V gene is TRBV5-1, the J gene TRBJ1-1, with D uncertain. Trimming removed 1 base from V and 3 bases from J, with 7 bases in between. The CDR3 has 13 amino acids. CDR1 is SGHRS and CDR2 is YFSETQ in the germline V gene.